The 2 T cell receptor beta chains in this list originate from one sample, sequenced in a study of blood T cell repertoires in COVID-19. Profiling relied on immunoSEQ multiplex PCR, and the TCRdb table lists in-frame clones only, not all of them. The repertoire includes approximately 250,000 clones, roughly 84% of them detected once, and 2% to 2.5% sits in the top ten. The sample was peripheral blood. The receptor source for this set is a man aged 40-50 years who had recovered from COVID-19.

CDR3 nucleotide sequence: TGTGCCAGTAGTAACCCCTCCAGGGGGGACACCATATATTTT. Encoded protein: CASSNPSRGDTIYF. The V call is TRBV19, the J call TRBJ1-3; 7 bases are shared with TRBD1. The CDR3 is made up of 14 amino acids. Germline V gene lookup returns CDR1 LNHDA and CDR2 SQIVND (reference sequence). The V and J ends lost 4 bases and 8 bases, in that order; junction bases with no gene match: 8.

This chain uses TRBV9 with TRBJ1-1, with TRBD1 as a possible D gene (5 bases). This CDR3 spans 17 amino acids. Germline values: CDR1 SGDLS, CDR2 YYNGEE. V was trimmed by 3 bases and J by 4 bases, leaving 22 bases between them. Here the CDR3 DNA reads TGTGCCAGCAGCGAGATCCCCTTAGTGGGGGGGACCACTGAAGCTTTCTTT. As protein: CASSEIPLVGGTTEAFF.